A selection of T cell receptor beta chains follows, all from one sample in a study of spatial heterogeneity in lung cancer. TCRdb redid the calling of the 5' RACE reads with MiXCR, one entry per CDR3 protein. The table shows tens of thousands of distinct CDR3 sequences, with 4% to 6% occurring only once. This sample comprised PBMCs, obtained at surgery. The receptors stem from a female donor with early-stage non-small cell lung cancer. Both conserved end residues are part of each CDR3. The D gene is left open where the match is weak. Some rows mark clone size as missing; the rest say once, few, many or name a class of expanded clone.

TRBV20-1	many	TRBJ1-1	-	CSARDFLGGSVNTEAFF	TGCAGTGCTAGAGATTTTCTGGGGGGATCCGTGAACACTGAAGCTTTCTTT
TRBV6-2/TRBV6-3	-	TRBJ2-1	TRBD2	CASSPAGGIDEQFF	TGTGCCAGCAGTCCCGCGGGGGGGATCGATGAGCAGTTCTTC
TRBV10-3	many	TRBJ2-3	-	CAITRGGEGTDTQYF	TGTGCCATCACCCGAGGGGGAGAGGGCACAGATACGCAGTATTTT
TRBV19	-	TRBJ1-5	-	CASHPFGAGSGQPQHF	TGTGCCAGTCACCCCTTCGGAGCGGGGTCAGGTCAGCCCCAGCATTTT
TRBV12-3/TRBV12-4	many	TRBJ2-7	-	CASSPSFWQGITYEQYF	TGTGCCAGCAGTCCCTCGTTTTGGCAGGGGATCACCTACGAGCAGTACTTC
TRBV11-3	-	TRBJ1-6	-	CASSLGAYNSPLHF	TGTGCCAGCTCGTTGGGTGCCTATAATTCACCCCTCCACTTT
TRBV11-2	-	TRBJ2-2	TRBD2	CASSSPGLASNTGELFF	TGTGCCAGCAGCTCCCCCGGACTAGCGTCGAACACCGGGGAGCTGTTTTTT
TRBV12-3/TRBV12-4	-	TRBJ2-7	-	CASSLLRNSYEQYF	TGTGCCAGCAGTTTACTCCGAAACTCCTACGAGCAGTACTTC
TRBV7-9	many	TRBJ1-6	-	CASSLVAGYRNSPLHF	TGTGCCAGCAGCTTAGTAGCGGGTTACCGTAATTCACCCCTCCACTTT
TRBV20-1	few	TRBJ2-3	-	CSAPVVWARADTQYF	TGCAGTGCCCCGGTCGTGTGGGCCAGGGCAGATACGCAGTATTTT
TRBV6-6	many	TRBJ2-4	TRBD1	CASSQGTALAKNIQYF	TGTGCCAGCAGTCAAGGGACAGCTTTAGCCAAAAACATTCAGTACTTC
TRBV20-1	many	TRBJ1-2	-	CSAMRDTYYGYTF	TGCAGTGCTATGCGGGACACTTACTATGGCTACACCTTC
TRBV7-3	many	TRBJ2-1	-	CASSLDRSSSYNEQFF	TGTGCCAGCAGCTTAGACAGATCGAGCTCCTACAATGAGCAGTTCTTC
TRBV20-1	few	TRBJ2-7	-	CSAEAGTYSYEQYF	TGCAGCGCCGAAGCGGGTACCTACTCCTACGAGCAGTACTTC
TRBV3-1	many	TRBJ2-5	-	CASSPTMNIEETQYF	TGTGCCAGCAGCCCGACAATGAATATCGAAGAGACCCAGTACTTC
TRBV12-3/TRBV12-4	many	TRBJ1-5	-	CASSLRGAANQPQHF	TGTGCCAGCAGTTTGCGCGGGGCCGCAAATCAGCCCCAGCATTTT
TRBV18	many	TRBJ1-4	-	CASSPRTITNEKLFF	TGTGCCAGCTCACCACGGACGATAACTAATGAAAAACTGTTTTTT
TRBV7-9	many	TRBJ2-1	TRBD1	CASSLDISADRARQFF	TGTGCCAGCAGCTTAGATATCTCGGCAGACAGGGCTAGGCAGTTCTTC
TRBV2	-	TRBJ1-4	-	CASSEAQGYEKLFF	TGTGCCAGCAGTGAAGCCCAGGGTTATGAAAAACTGTTTTTT
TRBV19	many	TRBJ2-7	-	CASMGETYSEQYF	TGTGCCAGTATGGGAGAGACCTACTCCGAGCAGTACTTC
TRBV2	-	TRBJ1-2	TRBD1	CASSRTGEAGYGYTF	TGTGCCAGCAGTCGGACAGGGGAAGCGGGCTATGGCTACACCTTC
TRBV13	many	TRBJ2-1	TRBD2	CASSASGGSYNEQFF	TGTGCCAGCAGCGCCAGCGGGGGCTCCTACAATGAGCAGTTCTTC
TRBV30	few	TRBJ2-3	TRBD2	CAWSAFFLTSGTDTQYF	TGTGCCTGGAGTGCCTTCTTCCTGACTAGCGGGACAGATACGCAGTATTTT
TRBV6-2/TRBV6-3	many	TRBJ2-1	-	CASNSDTGEQFF	TGTGCCAGCAATTCCGATACAGGGGAGCAGTTCTTC
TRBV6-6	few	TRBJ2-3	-	CASSEGGVPQYF	TGTGCCAGCAGTGAGGGGGGGGTGCCGCAGTATTTT
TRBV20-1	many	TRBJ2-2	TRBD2	CSARDRVAGGNTGELFF	TGCAGTGCTAGAGATCGGGTAGCGGGAGGGAACACCGGGGAGCTGTTTTTT
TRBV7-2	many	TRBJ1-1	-	CASSLLEGWTEAFF	TGTGCCAGCAGCTTGCTAGAGGGGTGGACTGAAGCTTTCTTT
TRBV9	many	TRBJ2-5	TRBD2	CASSVVASGGAQETQYF	TGTGCCAGCAGCGTAGTGGCTAGCGGGGGAGCTCAAGAGACCCAGTACTTC
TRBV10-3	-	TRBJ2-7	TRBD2	CASAGLADSYEQYF	TGTGCCAGCGCTGGACTAGCGGATTCCTACGAGCAGTACTTC
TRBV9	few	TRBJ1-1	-	CASSDQVSNTEAFF	TGTGCCAGCAGCGATCAGGTATCGAACACTGAAGCTTTCTTT
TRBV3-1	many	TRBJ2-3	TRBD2	CASSQEWDLAGGANTQYF	TGTGCCAGCAGCCAAGAATGGGACTTAGCGGGGGGCGCCAATACGCAGTATTTT
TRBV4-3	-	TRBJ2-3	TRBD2	CASSQGASGFTDTQYF	TGCGCCAGCAGCCAAGGGGCTAGCGGATTCACAGATACGCAGTATTTT
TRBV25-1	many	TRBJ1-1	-	CASTIKVGAQAFF	TGTGCCAGCACTATCAAAGTCGGGGCTCAAGCTTTCTTT
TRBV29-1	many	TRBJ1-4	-	CSVQRSTNEKLFF	TGCAGCGTTCAGAGGTCAACTAATGAAAAACTGTTTTTT
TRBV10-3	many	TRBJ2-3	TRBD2	CAISERGRATVTDTQYF	TGTGCCATCAGTGAACGAGGGAGGGCCACCGTCACAGATACGCAGTATTTT
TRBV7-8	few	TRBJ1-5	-	CASSPGRGRLFSNQPQHF	TGTGCCAGCAGCCCAGGGAGGGGGAGGTTATTCAGCAATCAGCCCCAGCATTTT
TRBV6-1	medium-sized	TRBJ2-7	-	CASSEGLSYEQYF	TGTGCCAGCAGTGAAGGCCTCTCCTACGAGCAGTACTTC
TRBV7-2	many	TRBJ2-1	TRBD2	CASSSSVAGGQQFF	TGTGCCAGCAGCTCCTCAGTAGCGGGAGGGCAGCAGTTCTTC
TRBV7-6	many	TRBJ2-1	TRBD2	CASSSRRAGNEQFF	TGTGCCAGCAGCTCCCGCCGAGCGGGGAATGAGCAGTTCTTC
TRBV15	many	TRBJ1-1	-	CATSLLHSTEAFF	TGTGCCACCAGCTTACTACATAGCACTGAAGCTTTCTTT
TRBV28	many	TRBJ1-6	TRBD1	CASGGDRRNSPLHF	TGTGCCAGCGGGGGGGACAGGCGGAATTCACCCCTCCACTTT
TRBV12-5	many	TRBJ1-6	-	CASGLVRWNGQSSYNSPLHF	TGTGCTAGTGGTTTGGTACGGTGGAACGGCCAAAGCTCCTATAATTCACCCCTCCACTTT
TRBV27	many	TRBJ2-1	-	CASGRDRSSYNEQFF	TGTGCCAGCGGTCGTGACAGGTCATCCTACAATGAGCAGTTCTTC
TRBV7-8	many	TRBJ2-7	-	CASSLGRTVLRAQRYF	TGTGCCAGCAGCTTAGGTCGGACAGTACTACGAGCACAGAGGTACTTC
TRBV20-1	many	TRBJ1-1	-	CSATGGLGGTEAFF	TGCAGTGCTACCGGGGGACTGGGCGGCACTGAAGCTTTCTTT
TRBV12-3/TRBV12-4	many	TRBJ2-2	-	CASSLSNTGELFF	TGTGCCAGCAGTTTAAGCAACACCGGGGAGCTGTTTTTT
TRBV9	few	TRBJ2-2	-	CASSVAGTGELFF	TGTGCCAGCAGCGTAGCTGGAACCGGGGAGCTGTTTTTT
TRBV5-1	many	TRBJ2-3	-	CASSFFPSGALRNTDTQYF	TGCGCCAGCAGCTTTTTTCCTTCGGGGGCGCTACGCAACACAGATACGCAGTATTTT